This TCR beta chain was sequenced in a study of T cell responses to AZD1222 COVID-19 vaccine. Trimming pared 3 bases from V and 9 bases from J, leaving 12 bases between. CDR3 length: 13 amino acids. In germline, CDR1 is DFQATT, CDR2 SNEGSKA (reference sequence). TCRdb keeps only in-frame clones here, not all; method: immunoSEQ multiplex PCR. The sample shows over 150,000 clones, around 89% of them seen only once. Sequenced material: peripheral blood, taken on day 0 of AZD1222 vaccination. The V and J genes are TRBV20-1 and TRBJ1-6; perhaps TRBD1 as D (5 bases). The source is an adult in good health. For the CDR3, the DNA is TGCAGTGCTAGTTCAGGGTTGGCTTCACCCCTCCACTTT. Its protein product is CSASSGLASPLHF.